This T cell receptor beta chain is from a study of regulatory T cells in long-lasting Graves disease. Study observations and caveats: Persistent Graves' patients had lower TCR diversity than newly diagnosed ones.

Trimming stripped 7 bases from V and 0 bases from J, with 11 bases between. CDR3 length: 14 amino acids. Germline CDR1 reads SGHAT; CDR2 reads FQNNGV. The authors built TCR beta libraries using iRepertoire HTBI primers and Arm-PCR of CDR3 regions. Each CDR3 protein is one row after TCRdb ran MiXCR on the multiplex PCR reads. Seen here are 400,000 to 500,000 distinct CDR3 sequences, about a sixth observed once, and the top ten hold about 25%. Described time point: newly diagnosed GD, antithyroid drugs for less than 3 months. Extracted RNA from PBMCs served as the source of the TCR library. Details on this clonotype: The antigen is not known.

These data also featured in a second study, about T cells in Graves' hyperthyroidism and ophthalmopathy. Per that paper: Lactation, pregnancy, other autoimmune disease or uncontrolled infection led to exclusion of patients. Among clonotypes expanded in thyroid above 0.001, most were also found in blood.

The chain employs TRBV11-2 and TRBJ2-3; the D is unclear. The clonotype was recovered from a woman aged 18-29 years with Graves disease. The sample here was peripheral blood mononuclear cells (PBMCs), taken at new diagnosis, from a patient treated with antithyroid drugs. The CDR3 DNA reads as TGTGCCAGCACCACGTTGTATAGCACAGATACGCAGTATTTT. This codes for CASTTLYSTDTQYF.